This T cell receptor beta chain was captured in a study of blood T cell repertoires in COVID-19 (TCRdb year 2020). Study-wide context: Samples from collaborators originated in the United States, Italy and Spain and spanned both the acute and convalescent phases of COVID-19. The prospective study material was composed of cDNA or gDNA derived from T cells, B-cell-depleted T cells, or PBMCs. Deeply sampled blood TCRbeta repertoires from subjects exposed to, actively infected with, or recovered from COVID-19 were included in the dataset. The repertoires were released in a freely available public database intended as a resource for research on the immune response to SARS-CoV-2. The samples were drawn from the first 160 participants of the ongoing ImmuneRACE study and from 1,254 subjects provided by 6 global collaborators. The sample metadata nearly always contained a de-identified subject ID, COVID-19 status, age in years and sex. Where HLA class I and class II types were available, the types were taken from metadata supplied by the sample provider, not from assay-based typing. General study outcomes and caveats: The amount of clinical and demographic metadata varied by source and participant and was provided uncurated.

About this clone: What this receptor recognizes is not known. The input lacks base qualities; no much larger clone sits a single base away.

Each collaborating institution followed its own protocols to collect whole blood in K2EDTA tubes. For TCRbeta analysis, collaborator samples were shipped as frozen whole blood, as isolated PBMCs, or as DNA extracted from either sample type. V is shortened by 4 bases, J by 1 base, and the region joining them spans 8 bases. As encoded in the germline V gene, CDR1 is SGHTS while CDR2 is YDEGEE. The CDR3 holds 14 amino acids from the cysteine to the phenylalanine. Solely the CDR3 DNA is kept, with 42 bases framed from the first base. The immunoSEQ Assay, a bias-controlled multiplex PCR, was used to amplify TCRbeta CDR3 regions from genomic DNA. Processing in the source paper ran as follows. Nucleated cell counts per sample were estimated from amplification of reference gene primers within the assay. To quantify the absolute abundance of each unique TCRbeta CDR3 rearrangement, sequence reads were collapsed and filtered. Productive Simpson clonality was computed per sample as the square root of Simpson's diversity index over productive rearrangements. Imported from immuneACCESS, the table was reduced by TCRdb to in-frame sequences with V and J called. These copies leave out some clones; in studies compared against another copy, an unresolved V gene accounts for under half, and the cause of the remainder is not known. That table furnishes V, J and clone size, whereas the DNA furnished D and trimming. This sample is represented by 310,000 or so clones; 86% of them were singletons. The ten biggest clones cover 1.5% to 2% of the sample.

Recombination connected TRBV5-8 to TRBJ2-2; confidence is insufficient to name the D gene. The sequenced material came from peripheral blood. This receptor was identified in a woman between 50 and 59 years old with acute or convalescent COVID-19. CDR3 loop: CASSPDLNTGELFF. The DNA is as follows: TGTGCCAGCAGCCCCGACTTGAACACCGGGGAGCTGTTTTTT.